These 27 T cell receptor beta chains originate from one sample sequenced in a study of STAT5B mutations in CD4+ large granular lymphocyte leukemia. TCRdb keeps only in-frame clones here, not all; method: immunoSEQ multiplex PCR. Found here are 25,000 to 30,000 clones, 70% to 75% of them singletons; the top ten hold 2.5% to 3.5%. Sequencing was carried out using CD4+ T cells from blood buffy coats. Every receptor here comes from a human donor in good health.

This chain links TRBV9 with TRBJ2-1; 7 nucleotides line up with TRBD1. CDR3 length: 14 residues. J was trimmed by 8 bases and V by 1 base; bases with no gene match: 6. Germline V gives CDR1 SGDLS, CDR2 YYNGEE. The CDR3 loop is CASSVRQGWDEQFF. Here the CDR3 DNA reads TGTGCCAGCAGCGTAAGACAGGGATGGGATGAGCAGTTCTTC.

The J gene is TRBJ2-7, the V gene TRBV5-6; D not certain. Germline V CDR1 and CDR2: SGHDT, YYEEEE. V lost 0 bases and J 0 bases, leaving 4 bases between the germline ends. The CDR3 is 13 residues long. CDR3 DNA sequence: TGTGCCAGCAGCTTGGCTCACTCCTACGAGCAGTACTTC. Its protein product is CASSLAHSYEQYF.

The gene calls are TRBV6-5 and TRBJ1-3; possible D gene TRBD1, 5 bases. The V and J ends lost 8 bases and 0 bases respectively, with 14 bases between them. The CDR3 is 15 residues long. Per germline, CDR1 MNHEY and CDR2 SVGAGI. For the CDR3, the DNA is TGTGCCAGCTCCCCAGGGACCTTCTCTGGAAACACCATATATTTT. Translation: CASSPGTFSGNTIYF.

The chain joins TRBV10-3 to TRBJ2-1; D gene unclear. The ends were cut back, 0 bases at V and 7 bases at J, with 10 bases in the middle. The length of the CDR3 is 14 residues. Per germline, CDR1 ENHRY and CDR2 SYGVKD. In DNA form, the CDR3 reads TGTGCCATCAGTGAGTCGGTGGCTTTGAATGAGCAGTTCTTC. Amino acid sequence: CAISESVALNEQFF.

DNA for the CDR3: TGTGCCTGGAGTGTCCAACTAGAGGTAGATACGCAGTATTTT. Protein: CAWSVQLEVDTQYF. The chain links TRBV30 to TRBJ2-3; perhaps TRBD2 as D (5 bases). Trimming took off 0 bases at V and 5 bases at J, with 12 bases between the two ends. CDR3 length: 14 amino acids. The germline V gene encodes CDR1 GTSNPN and CDR2 SVGIG (reference sequence).

This chain connects TRBV18 to TRBJ1-6; TRBD1 might be the D (6 bases). Germline V CDR1 and CDR2: KGHSH, LQKENI. Trimming pared 3 bases from V and 8 bases from J, leaving 14 bases between. The CDR3 sequence is 15 residues long. The CDR3 bases are TGTGCCAGCTCACCGATACAGGGATCTTATTCACCCCTCCACTTT. Translation: CASSPIQGSYSPLHF.

The rearrangement links TRBV25-1 to TRBJ2-1, with TRBD2 matching over 12 bases. The germline gives CDR1 MGHDK, CDR2 SYGVNS. With 7 bases clipped from V and 9 bases from J, the junction kept 10 bases outside the gene matches. The CDR3 extends over 15 amino acids. This CDR3 reads CASTPTSGRIGEQFF. The DNA of the CDR3 is TGTGCCAGCACCCCGACTAGCGGGAGAATAGGTGAGCAGTTCTTC.

The DNA of the CDR3 is TGTGCCAGCAGCTTACAGGGGCCTGGAAACACCATATATTTT. As protein: CASSLQGPGNTIYF. The chain joins TRBV7-9 to TRBJ1-3; TRBD1 might be the D (6 bases). The ends were cut back, 2 bases at V and 2 bases at J, with 7 bases in the middle. This CDR3 has 14 residues. CDR1 is SEHNR, CDR2 FQNEAQ, per germline (reference sequence). The entire variable domain, with the rest obtained from reference TRBV7-9 and TRBJ1-3, is as follows: DTGVSQNPRHKITKRGQNVTFRCDPISEHNRLYWYRQTLGQGPEFLTYFQNEAQLEKSRLLSDRFSAERPKGSFSTLEIQRTEQGDSAMYLCASSLQGPGNTIYFGEGSWLTVV.

The J gene is TRBJ2-1, the V gene TRBV5-1; 8 positions match TRBD2. CDR1 is SGHRS, CDR2 YFSETQ, per germline. The CDR3 runs 13 residues. Trimming at V came to 4 bases and at J to 9 bases, leaving 6 bases not matched to a gene. The CDR3 loop reads CASSGAGGGEQFF. Written as DNA, the CDR3 is TGCGCCAGCAGCGGGGCGGGAGGAGGTGAGCAGTTCTTC.

This clone was recorded only once. The junction departs from the called germline gene at one end, perhaps through a read error. The chain combines TRBV4-3 with TRBJ1-3, with TRBD1 identical over 7 bases. Germline loops: CDR1 LGHNA, CDR2 YSLEER. The CDR3 spans 13 residues. CDR3 in amino acids: CASSRTGGNAIYF. The CDR3 DNA reads TGCGCCAGCAGCCGGACAGGTGGAAACGCCATATATTTT.

This clone was detected a few times. The V and J genes are TRBV28 and TRBJ1-3; D gene uncertain. Trimming shortened V by 5 bases and J by 0 bases, and 8 bases separated the two germline ends. The germline V gene has CDR1 MDHEN and CDR2 SYDVKM. The CDR3 is 14 amino acids. The CDR3 coding sequence is TGTGCCAGCAGTACTTTCTTCTCTGGAAACACCATATATTTT. Its protein product is CASSTFFSGNTIYF.

The V gene is TRBV6-1, the J gene TRBJ1-1, with a tentative D call TRBD1 (5 bases). V lost 2 bases and J 1 base, leaving 11 bases between the germline ends. Germline values: CDR1 MNHNS, CDR2 SASEGT. The CDR3 contains 15 residues. This CDR3 reads CASSERRGGNTEAFF. The CDR3 DNA is TGTGCCAGCAGTGAACGGAGGGGAGGGAACACTGAAGCTTTCTTT.

In this sample, this clone turned up a few times. This chain connects TRBV6-6 to TRBJ1-5; a possible D gene is TRBD1 (5 bases). Trimming shortened V by 2 bases and J by 3 bases, and 11 bases separated the two germline ends. The germline gives CDR1 MNHNY, CDR2 SVGAGI (reference sequence). There are 15 residues in the CDR3. Here the CDR3 reads CASSYLSGFNQPQHF. Written as DNA, the CDR3 is TGTGCCAGCAGTTACCTTTCAGGGTTCAATCAGCCCCAGCATTTT.

The chain employs TRBV6-5 and TRBJ2-3, with D perhaps TRBD2 (5 bases). Germline CDR1 MNHEY, CDR2 SVGAGI. V lost 4 bases and J 0 bases, leaving 14 bases between the germline ends. The CDR3 runs 16 residues. CDR3 sequence: CASSSPGSGSTDTQYF. The CDR3 region has the DNA TGTGCCAGCAGTTCCCCGGGGAGCGGCAGCACAGATACGCAGTATTTT.

Worth noting for this clone: Germline is not matched at one junction end, which may reflect a read error. Here the CDR3 reads CASSDRRRGKIF. As DNA, the CDR3 is TGTGCCAGCAGTGATCGAAGGCGCGGTAAAATTTTT. The rearrangement links TRBV2 to TRBJ1-4; no clear D. The V gene's germline CDR1 is SNHLY and CDR2 FYNNEI. This CDR3 has 12 residues. Looking up the rest from reference TRBV2 and TRBJ1-4 gives the full variable domain: EPEVTQTPSHQVTQMGQEVILRCVPISNHLYFYWYRQILGQKVEFLVSFYNNEISEKSEIFDDQFSVERPDGSNFTLKIRSTKLEDSAMYFCASSDRRRGKIFGSGTQLSVL.

This sequence joins TRBV7-9 and TRBJ2-7; 12 bases line up with TRBD2. V shed 2 bases and J 5 bases; nucleotides not matched to a gene: 13. The V gene's germline CDR1 is SEHNR and CDR2 FQNEAQ (reference sequence). The CDR3 loop spans 18 amino acids. CDR3: CASSLPRRLAGDINEQYF. CDR3 in DNA: TGTGCCAGCAGCTTACCTAGGAGACTAGCGGGAGACATAAACGAGCAGTACTTC.

This clone occurred a few times. This chain connects TRBV10-3 to TRBJ1-5; 12 bases agree with TRBD1. The V segment lost 11 bases and the J segment 7 bases; nucleotides outside the gene matches: 12. The CDR3 has 15 residues. Per germline, CDR1 ENHRY and CDR2 SYGVKD. CDR3 residues: CASRDRGRGAQPQHF. The CDR3 bases are TGTGCCTCCCGGGACAGGGGGCGCGGGGCACAGCCCCAGCATTTT.

V and J are TRBV25-1 and TRBJ2-5, with D possibly matching TRBD2 (6 bases). The germline V and J ends were trimmed by 7 bases and 5 bases, with 17 bases remaining between them. The CDR3 runs 14 residues. The germline gives CDR1 MGHDK, CDR2 SYGVNS. CDR3 sequence reads: CASKGGVKGETQYF. CDR3 DNA sequence: TGTGCCAGCAAGGGAGGTGTCAAGGGGGAGACCCAGTACTTC.

The chain couples TRBV7-3 to TRBJ2-1; perhaps TRBD1 as D (5 bases). The V end lost 5 bases, the J end lost 4 bases, and 9 bases lay between the germline ends. From germline, CDR1 is SGHTA and CDR2 FQGTGA. CDR3 size: 13 residues. The CDR3 DNA reads TGTGCCAGCAGCCTCCGACAGTACAATGAGCAGTTCTTC. Its translation is CASSLRQYNEQFF.

The chain recombines TRBV9 with TRBJ2-3; TRBD2 agrees at 7 bases. Trimming took 0 bases from V and 2 from J; bases not matched to a gene: 6. The germline CDR1 and CDR2 sequences are SGDLS and YYNGEE. This CDR3 spans 16 amino acids. The CDR3 DNA sequence: TGTGCCAGCAGCGTAGGTCAGCGGGACCTCACAGATACGCAGTATTTT. Protein sequence: CASSVGQRDLTDTQYF.

This clone occurred once. This chain links TRBV29-1 with TRBJ2-2; 8 bases fit TRBD1. Germline V gives CDR1 SQVTM, CDR2 ANQGSEA. J lost 5 bases, V lost 7 bases, and 12 bases had no gene match. The CDR3 has 15 amino acids. CDR3 protein: CSASSPGQVTGELFF. In DNA form, the CDR3 reads TGCAGCGCCTCGTCCCCGGGACAGGTAACCGGGGAGCTGTTTTTT.

The chain joins TRBV25-1 to TRBJ1-2; D gene ambiguous. CDR3 length: 13 amino acids. Germline CDR1 and CDR2: MGHDK and SYGVNS. V lost 5 bases to trimming and J lost 7 bases, with 14 bases between them. This CDR3 reads CASSPGNPSGYTF. DNA of the CDR3: TGTGCCAGCAGTCCCGGGAACCCAAGTGGCTACACCTTC.

This chain uses TRBV7-3 with TRBJ2-2, with D perhaps TRBD1 (5 bases). This CDR3 is built from 12 residues. The V and J ends lost 2 bases and 7 bases respectively, with 5 bases between them. In germline, CDR1 is SGHTA, CDR2 FQGTGA. Here the CDR3 DNA reads TGTGCCAGCAGCTTACAGGGCGGGGAGCTGTTTTTT. Translated, it gives CASSLQGGELFF.

This chain uses TRBV7-6 with TRBJ2-2; 8 positions agree with TRBD2. V trimming: 0 bases; J trimming: 5 bases; junction bases outside the gene matches: 2. The CDR3 totals 15 residues. Germline lookup yields CDR1 SGHVS and CDR2 FNYEAQ. As DNA, the CDR3 is TGTGCCAGCAGCTTAGCGGTAGCGGGGACCGGGGAGCTGTTTTTT. Its protein is CASSLAVAGTGELFF.

The sample holds a few counts of this clone. This chain joins TRBV19 and TRBJ2-7; D is possibly TRBD1 (6 bases). CDR1 is LNHDA, CDR2 SQIVND, per germline (reference sequence). Trimming shortened V by 1 base and J by 3 bases, and 10 bases separated the two germline ends. The length of the CDR3 is 14 residues. CDR3 sequence reads: CASSIAGQLYEQYF. CDR3 coding DNA: TGTGCCAGTAGTATAGCTGGACAGCTCTACGAGCAGTACTTC.

CDR3 sequence (DNA): TGTGCCAGCGGGACAACCTACGAGCAGTACTTC. Protein sequence: CASGTTYEQYF. J is TRBJ2-7 and V is TRBV2; tentative D call: TRBD1 (6 bases). V lost 8 bases and J lost 2, with 7 bases in between. Germline CDR1 reads SNHLY; CDR2 reads FYNNEI. There are 11 residues in the CDR3.

The genes are TRBV11-1 and TRBJ2-7; D remains unclear. In germline, CDR1 is SGHAT, CDR2 FQDESV (reference sequence). CDR3 length: 12 amino acids. Deletions cut 5 bases from V and 4 bases from J, with 9 bases between. The DNA for the CDR3 is TGTGCCAGCAGCCCCGACCGATACGAGCAGTACTTC. Residues: CASSPDRYEQYF.